Listed below are T cell receptor beta chains from one sample, sequenced in a study of blood T cell repertoires in COVID-19. Assay: immunoSEQ multiplex PCR; the TCRdb copy retains only in-frame clones and omits some. The sample lists about 210,000 clones, about 79% seen once, with around 2.5% in the top ten. Sequencing was performed on peripheral blood. These receptor sequences come from a man in his forties who had recovered from COVID-19. The CDR3 runs from the conserved cysteine through the conserved F or W. The order of the fields is clone size, J gene, D gene, V gene, CDR3 protein, CDR3 DNA. The D gene is left open where the match is weak. Clone size appears in some rows only: once, few, many, or a class for an expanded clone.

-,TRBJ2-3,-,TRBV7-9,CASSLAGGTDTQYF,TGTGCCAGCAGCTTAGCGGGAGGCACAGATACGCAGTATTTT
-,TRBJ1-4,-,TRBV5-1,CASSLAQDGEKLFF,TGCGCCAGCAGCTTGGCACAGGATGGGGAAAAACTGTTTTTT
-,TRBJ2-3,-,TRBV11-2,CASSSRVGTDTQYF,TGTGCCAGCAGCTCGCGGGTGGGGACAGATACGCAGTATTTT
-,TRBJ1-3,TRBD1,TRBV3-1/TRBV3-2,CASSRTTGGTGNTIYF,TGTGCCAGCAGCCGTACAACAGGGGGCACTGGAAACACCATATATTTT
-,TRBJ1-3,-,TRBV3-1/TRBV3-2,CASSPFTGNTIYF,TGTGCCAGCAGCCCCTTTACTGGAAACACCATATATTTT
-,TRBJ2-2,TRBD2,TRBV27,CASRPRTSGMGGELFF,TGTGCCAGCAGACCTAGGACTAGCGGGATGGGCGGGGAGCTGTTTTTT
-,TRBJ1-2,-,TRBV6-2/TRBV6-3,CASSPFQRMNYGYTF,TGTGCCAGCAGCCCTTTCCAGAGGATGAACTATGGCTACACCTTC
-,TRBJ2-1,-,TRBV24-1,CATSGSGATYNEQFF,TGTGCCACCAGTGGGTCAGGGGCCACCTACAATGAGCAGTTCTTC
-,TRBJ2-7,-,TRBV11-2,CASSFLPRYEQYF,TGTGCCAGCAGCTTTCTCCCGAGATACGAGCAGTACTTC
-,TRBJ2-3,TRBD2,TRBV20-1,CSVREGDTQYF,TGCAGTGTGAGGGAGGGGGATACGCAGTATTTT
-,TRBJ2-5,TRBD1,TRBV5-1,CTSGGQGGETQYF,TGCACCAGCGGCGGACAGGGTGGGGAGACCCAGTACTTC
-,TRBJ2-7,-,TRBV18,CASSPPSGYEQYF,TGTGCCAGCTCACCCCCCTCGGGCTACGAGCAGTACTTC
-,TRBJ1-5,-,TRBV15,CATSRGTSGGNQPQHF,TGTGCCACCAGCAGAGGCACTTCGGGAGGCAATCAGCCCCAGCATTTT
few,TRBJ1-1,-,TRBV19,CAGTGYEAFF,TGTGCCGGCACAGGGTATGAAGCTTTCTTT
-,TRBJ1-2,TRBD1,TRBV29-1,CSVDRWDSDYGYTF,TGCAGCGTCGACCGCTGGGACAGCGACTATGGCTACACCTTC
-,TRBJ1-2,-,TRBV5-4,CASSLDLLGDYGYTF,TGTGCCAGCAGCTTGGATCTTCTAGGGGACTATGGCTACACCTTC
-,TRBJ2-1,TRBD1,TRBV4-3,CASSQDGAGQGVDEQFF,TGCGCCAGCAGCCAAGATGGGGCGGGACAGGGGGTAGATGAGCAGTTCTTC
-,TRBJ1-2,-,TRBV2,CASSKDSYGYTF,TGTGCCAGCAGTAAAGATTCGTATGGCTACACCTTC
-,TRBJ2-3,TRBD2,TRBV2,CASSPGLAGRTDTQYF,TGTGCCAGCAGTCCCGGACTAGCGGGACGCACAGATACGCAGTATTTT
-,TRBJ2-7,TRBD2,TRBV9,CASSPQAGSPHEQYF,TGTGCCAGCAGCCCGCAAGCGGGGAGCCCCCACGAGCAGTACTTC
-,TRBJ2-1,TRBD1,TRBV5-4,CASSLGGQGYNEQFF,TGTGCCAGCAGCTTGGGGGGACAGGGTTACAATGAGCAGTTCTTC
-,TRBJ2-7,TRBD1,TRBV5-5,CASSLWDSPYEQYF,TGTGCCAGCAGCTTGTGGGACAGCCCCTACGAGCAGTACTTC
-,TRBJ2-6,-,TRBV13,CASSLAGHGITNSGANVLTF,TGTGCCAGCAGCTTAGCGGGACACGGTATTACCAACTCTGGGGCCAACGTCCTGACTTTC
once,TRBJ2-2,-,TRBV5-6,CASSSLSRGAYTGELFF,TGTGCCAGCAGCTCCCTATCCAGGGGCGCCTACACCGGGGAGCTGTTTTTT
once,TRBJ1-1,-,TRBV9,CASSVGGATEAFF,TGTGCCAGCAGCGTCGGCGGGGCCACTGAAGCTTTCTTT
-,TRBJ2-7,-,TRBV6-2/TRBV6-3,CASSFFYEQYF,TGTGCCAGCAGTTTCTTCTACGAGCAGTACTTC
-,TRBJ1-4,-,TRBV5-1,CASSPTRSRHEKLFF,TGCGCCAGCAGCCCGACGAGATCAAGACACGAAAAACTGTTTTTT
-,TRBJ2-2,TRBD1,TRBV7-9,CASSYRQGHTGELFF,TGTGCCAGCAGCTACCGACAGGGGCACACCGGGGAGCTGTTTTTT
-,TRBJ1-5,-,TRBV7-6,CASSFSGGLEAQHF,TGTGCCAGCAGCTTCTCCGGGGGTCTTGAGGCCCAGCATTTT
few,TRBJ2-7,TRBD1,TRBV4-3,CASSQGGTGSSYEQYF,TGCGCCAGCAGCCAAGGTGGGACAGGGAGCTCCTACGAGCAGTACTTC
once,TRBJ1-1,TRBD1,TRBV2,CASSSDRGYTEAFF,TGTGCCAGCAGTTCCGACAGGGGGTATACTGAAGCTTTCTTT
few,TRBJ1-1,-,TRBV2,CASSGLRGGTEAFF,TGTGCCAGCAGTGGATTGAGGGGAGGCACTGAAGCTTTCTTT
-,TRBJ2-3,-,TRBV3-1/TRBV3-2,CASSRAGTNTDTQYF,TGTGCCAGCAGCCGGGCGGGAACTAACACAGATACGCAGTATTTT
-,TRBJ2-3,-,TRBV30,CAHSVGSSTDTQYF,TGTGCCCATTCCGTTGGCTCTAGCACAGATACGCAGTATTTT
-,TRBJ2-2,-,TRBV29-1,CSVEGHTEWANTGELFF,TGCAGCGTTGAAGGACATACAGAGTGGGCGAACACCGGGGAGCTGTTTTTT
-,TRBJ2-1,TRBD2,TRBV7-2,CASSRSGSGYNEQFF,TGTGCCAGCAGCCGTAGCGGGAGTGGTTACAATGAGCAGTTCTTC
-,TRBJ2-7,TRBD2,TRBV19,CASSGGLAETYEQYF,TGTGCCAGTAGTGGGGGACTAGCGGAGACCTACGAGCAGTACTTC
few,TRBJ1-5,-,TRBV19,CASSRTGLSNQPQHF,TGTGCCAGTAGTCGAACAGGGCTAAGCAATCAGCCCCAGCATTTT
-,TRBJ2-5,TRBD1,TRBV7-2,CASSNRDRSRAQYF,TGTGCCAGCAGCAACCGGGACAGGTCTAGGGCCCAGTACTTC
-,TRBJ1-5,-,TRBV24-1,CATSENDRRPQHF,TGTGCCACCAGTGAAAATGACAGGAGGCCCCAGCATTTT
-,TRBJ2-5,TRBD2,TRBV24-1,CATSDPSGSGETQYF,TGTGCCACCAGTGACCCAAGCGGGAGTGGGGAGACCCAGTACTTC
-,TRBJ1-6,TRBD1,TRBV10-2,CASSELSGGANSPLHF,TGCGCCAGCAGTGAGTTATCAGGGGGCGCGAATTCACCCCTCCACTTT
-,TRBJ1-1,TRBD1,TRBV11-2,CASSAPRQGLMNTEAFF,TGTGCCAGCAGCGCGCCTCGACAGGGGTTAATGAACACTGAAGCTTTCTTT
-,TRBJ1-1,TRBD1,TRBV3-1/TRBV3-2,CASSQGTGTAFF,TGTGCCAGCAGCCAGGGGACAGGGACGGCTTTCTTT
-,TRBJ2-3,-,TRBV11-3,CASSLDRLNLADTQYF,TGTGCCAGCAGCTTAGATAGACTAAACTTGGCAGATACGCAGTATTTT
-,TRBJ1-5,-,TRBV5-1,CASSLNSGRNQPQHF,TGCGCCAGCAGCTTGAATAGCGGGAGAAATCAGCCCCAGCATTTT